A single sample is the source of the 22 T cell receptor beta chains below, sequenced in a study of siplizumab effects on memory and regulatory T cells. Assay: immunoSEQ multiplex PCR; the TCRdb copy retains only in-frame clones and omits some. The sample consists of roughly 60,000 clones, more than 85% of them appearing once. The sample comprised CD8+ T cells sorted from blood. The receptors were gathered from a human donor in good health.

V usage is TRBV4-1 and J usage is TRBJ2-7; 9 positions agree with TRBD1. V shed 4 bases and J 2 bases; nucleotides not matched to a gene: 6. The CDR3 is made up of 15 amino acids. Germline V gene data show CDR1 as MGHRA and CDR2 as YSYEKL. CDR3 DNA: TGCGCCAGCAGCCTCAGGACAGGGGTCCCCTACGAGCAGTACTTC. It codes for CASSLRTGVPYEQYF.

This clone was seen more than once but under ten times. J is TRBJ2-1 and V is TRBV19; 12 bases are a match to TRBD1. Germline CDR1 reads LNHDA; CDR2 reads SQIVND (reference sequence). This CDR3 region has 15 residues. Losses at the gene ends were 3 bases for V and 9 bases for J; bases not matched to a gene: 6. The CDR3 loop is CASSMAGTGGGEQFF. CDR3 in DNA: TGTGCCAGTAGTATGGCCGGGACAGGGGGCGGTGAGCAGTTCTTC.

This chain links TRBV13 with TRBJ2-5; either TRBD1 or TRBD2 may supply D (5 bases each). The CDR3 is 14 residues long. Trimming cost V 2 bases and J 4 bases, with 11 bases left between them. Germline V CDR1 and CDR2: PRHDT, FYEKMQ (reference sequence). CDR3 DNA: TGTGCCAGCAGCTTAACTATTGGGGGAGAGACCCAGTACTTC. Its translation: CASSLTIGGETQYF.

The chain recombines TRBV7-3 with TRBJ2-3; D gene unclear. CDR1 is SGHTA, CDR2 FQGTGA, per germline. There are 13 residues in the CDR3. V was pared by 1 base and J by 2 bases, with 4 bases between. CDR3 sequence reads: CASSLSPTDTQYF. CDR3 coding DNA: TGTGCCAGCAGCTTAAGTCCCACAGATACGCAGTATTTT.

The genes are TRBV6-5 and TRBJ1-5; 7 bases align to TRBD1. Germline V gene sequence: CDR1 MNHEY, CDR2 SVGAGI. Losses at the gene ends were 6 bases for V and 3 bases for J; bases not matched to a gene: 5. CDR3 length: 14 residues. The CDR3: CASRGRGDNQPQHF. The CDR3 DNA reads TGTGCCAGCAGAGGCAGGGGGGACAATCAGCCCCAGCATTTT.

The chain carries TRBV6-5 and TRBJ1-2; D remains ambiguous. The ends were cut back, 0 bases at V and 2 bases at J, with 10 bases in the middle. Germline V lookup: CDR1 MNHEY, CDR2 SVGAGI. This CDR3 is 15 amino acids long. Here the CDR3 reads CASSYSLLGNYGYTF. In DNA form, the CDR3 reads TGTGCCAGCAGTTACTCGCTGCTGGGAAACTATGGCTACACCTTC.

Written as DNA, the CDR3 is TGTGCCAGCAGTTTGGGACGGGGCACTGAAGCTTTCTTT. Translation gives CASSLGRGTEAFF. V gene TRBV28 combines with J gene TRBJ1-1; tentative D call: TRBD1 (5 bases). Germline-derived CDR1 and CDR2 are MDHEN and SYDVKM. With 3 bases removed from V and 4 bases from J, the gap between germline ends came to 9 bases. There are 13 residues in the CDR3.

V usage is TRBV11-2 and J usage is TRBJ2-7; D is uncertain. This CDR3 is 14 amino acids long. V lost 1 base to trimming and J lost 4 bases, with 11 bases between them. The V gene's germline CDR1 is SGHAT and CDR2 FQNNGV. The CDR3 is CASSLALQQYEQYF. CDR3 coding DNA: TGTGCCAGCAGCTTAGCCCTCCAGCAATACGAGCAGTACTTC.

CDR3 coding DNA: TGTGCCAGCAGTGAGGGCGGCACTAGCGGTCACAATGAGCAGTTCTTC. Translated: CASSEGGTSGHNEQFF. The chain couples TRBV6-4 to TRBJ2-1; TRBD2 aligns across 8 bases. Losses at the gene ends were 3 bases for V and 5 bases for J; bases not matched to a gene: 9. The length of the CDR3 is 16 residues. CDR1 is MRHNA and CDR2 is SNTAGT in the germline V gene.

Concerning this clone itself: The same CDR3 can be traced to other DNA sequences in this sample. J is TRBJ2-7 and V is TRBV6-5; D is unclear. Trimming left V 0 bases short and J 2 bases short, with 5 bases between. CDR3 length: 13 residues. CDR1 MNHEY and CDR2 SVGAGI come from the germline V gene. The CDR3 coding sequence is TGTGCCAGCAGTTACTCGACGGCCTACGAGCAGTACTTC. Translation: CASSYSTAYEQYF.

The chain is built from TRBV30 and TRBJ1-2; D is perhaps TRBD1 (5 bases). There are 14 residues in the CDR3. Germline V lookup: CDR1 GTSNPN, CDR2 SVGIG (reference sequence). V lost 1 base and J lost 3, with 12 bases in between. CDR3 sequence: CAWSGGGGDYGYTF. CDR3 in DNA: TGTGCCTGGAGTGGGGGCGGGGGGGACTATGGCTACACCTTC.

This chain joins TRBV11-3 and TRBJ2-2; D not resolved. The CDR3 consists of 15 residues. Germline CDR1 reads SGHNT; CDR2 reads YENEEA. Trimming pared 5 bases from V and 5 bases from J, leaving 15 bases between. This CDR3 reads CASSQGRSLTGELFF. The CDR3 DNA reads TGTGCCAGCAGCCAAGGACGTAGCTTGACCGGGGAGCTGTTTTTT. Together with reference TRBV11-3 and TRBJ2-2, the CDR3 gives the full variable domain: EAGVVQSPRYKIIEKKQPVAFWCNPISGHNTLYWYLQNLGQGPELLIRYENEEAVDDSQLPKDRFSAERLKGVDSTLKIQPAELGDSAVYLCASSQGRSLTGELFFGEGSRLTVL.

V usage is TRBV25-1 and J usage is TRBJ2-7; 8 positions agree with TRBD1. After removal of 5 bases from V and 4 bases from J, the junction contained 1 base not matched to a gene. Germline V CDR1 and CDR2: MGHDK, SYGVNS. The CDR3 contains 12 residues. CDR3 protein: CASSQGAYEQYF. The CDR3 region has the DNA TGTGCCAGCAGTCAGGGGGCGTACGAGCAGTACTTC.

V gene TRBV4-2 combines with J gene TRBJ2-7, with TRBD1 matching over 8 bases. The CDR3 covers 16 residues. From germline, CDR1 is LGHNA and CDR2 YNFKEQ. Losses at the gene ends were 0 bases for V and 7 bases for J; bases not matched to a gene: 11. CDR3 amino acids: CASSQDRDRLRGEQYF. CDR3 sequence (DNA): TGTGCCAGCAGCCAAGACCGGGACAGGCTTCGAGGGGAGCAGTACTTC.

The chain is built from TRBV20-1 and TRBJ2-5; TRBD2 is a possible D gene (5 bases). The CDR3 covers 11 residues. CDR1 is DFQATT, CDR2 SNEGSKA, per germline (reference sequence). The CDR3 region has the DNA TGCTCCGCGAGGGTAAGAGAGACCCAGTACTTC. Residues: CSARVRETQYF.

V gene TRBV7-9 combines with J gene TRBJ2-7, with unresolved D. In germline, CDR1 is SEHNR, CDR2 FQNEAQ (reference sequence). CDR3 length: 11 amino acids. Trimming removed 1 base at V and 5 bases at J, with 3 bases between. The CDR3 loop reads CASSLVDEQYF. The CDR3 nucleotides are TGTGCCAGCAGCTTAGTAGACGAGCAGTACTTC. Complete variable domain (other parts from reference TRBV7-9 and TRBJ2-7): DTGVSQNPRHKITKRGQNVTFRCDPISEHNRLYWYRQTLGQGPEFLTYFQNEAQLEKSRLLSDRFSAERPKGSFSTLEIQRTEQGDSAMYLCASSLVDEQYFGPGTRLTVT.

This chain links TRBV30 with TRBJ1-2; D ambiguous. The CDR3 contains 12 residues. From germline, CDR1 is GTSNPN and CDR2 SVGIG (reference sequence). Trimming removed 4 bases from V and 1 base from J, with 7 bases in between. Here the CDR3 DNA reads TGTGCCTGGACAGGACTTAACTATGGCTACACCTTC. This encodes CAWTGLNYGYTF.

V and J are TRBV6-4 and TRBJ2-1; D might be TRBD2 (6 bases). CDR3 length: 14 amino acids. V was cut by 5 bases and J by 7 bases, with 15 bases left in between. The V gene's germline CDR1 is MRHNA and CDR2 SNTAGT. The CDR3 loop reads CASSWGGEGNEQFF. In DNA form, the CDR3 reads TGTGCCAGCAGTTGGGGAGGAGAAGGAAATGAGCAGTTCTTC.

The chain is built from TRBV5-1 and TRBJ2-1, with 8 bases identical to TRBD2. The CDR3 is 16 residues long. The junction had 10 bases not matched to a gene; V was cut back by 1 base and J by 7 bases. Per the germline V gene, CDR1 is SGHRS and CDR2 is YFSETQ. The CDR3 sequence: CASSLRGTSNLNEQFF. The CDR3 bases are TGCGCCAGCAGCTTGCGTGGGACTAGTAATTTGAATGAGCAGTTCTTC.

V and J are TRBV19 and TRBJ2-1; 7 bases agree with TRBD1. Trimming at V came to 8 bases and at J to 7 bases, leaving 8 bases not matched to a gene. Germline V gene sequence: CDR1 LNHDA, CDR2 SQIVND (reference sequence). This CDR3 is built from 13 residues. As DNA, the CDR3 is TGTGCCAGTGTCGTGACAGGGAGAAATGAGCAGTTCTTC. It yields the protein CASVVTGRNEQFF. The full variable domain, with the rest looked up from reference TRBV19 and TRBJ2-1, is DGGITQSPKYLFRKEGQNVTLSCEQNLNHDAMYWYRQDPGQGLRLIYYSQIVNDFQKGDIAEGYSVSREKKESFPLTVTSAQKNPTAFYLCASVVTGRNEQFFGPGTRLTVL.

The genes are TRBV29-1 and TRBJ2-3, with D possibly TRBD2 on 7 matching bases. The CDR3 spans 14 residues. The V gene lost 6 bases and the J gene lost 3 bases, with 16 bases spanning the gap. Germline V gene lookup returns CDR1 SQVTM and CDR2 ANQGSEA. This CDR3 reads CSVLHKGGTDTQYF. DNA for the CDR3: TGCAGCGTCCTCCATAAGGGGGGGACAGATACGCAGTATTTT.

This chain links TRBV4-1 with TRBJ2-1, with TRBD2 matching 13 bases. Germline V CDR1 and CDR2: MGHRA, YSYEKL. There are 17 residues in the CDR3. Losses at the gene ends were 1 base for V and 6 bases for J; bases not matched to a gene: 6. CDR3 nucleotides: TGCGCCAGCAGCCAAGCCGCACTAGCGGGAGGGGGCAATGAGCAGTTCTTC. It codes for CASSQAALAGGGNEQFF.